The present T cell receptor (beta chain) was sequenced within a study of cytomegalovirus exposure and HLA in healthy donors. Points from the study as a whole: In an earlier analysis, in approximately 570 donors, most V segments appeared productive either ~87% or ~30% of the time. The authors reported that TCR beta sequences could predict HLA-A and HLA-B alleles. These predictions were accurate for most subjects in the first cohort.

The primer mix had 60 Vbeta and 13 Jbeta primers. As handled by the study authors: Per a later analysis, the number of unique TCR beta chains was roughly 87 million, of which 9 million to 14 million were shared. TCRdb's copy holds only in-frame clones and misses some; the assay was immunoSEQ multiplex PCR. The V and J calls and clone size were taken over from that table, and D and trimming were inferred from the DNA. The table records around 250,000 clones, around 81% of them present only once. In regard to this clone: Its antigen is unknown. Because the CDR3's place on the DNA is in doubt, the DNA is left out and the CDR3 is given as listed by TCRdb.

Germline-derived CDR1 and CDR2 are MNHEY and SVGAGI. Counting both end residues, the CDR3 totals 13 amino acids. The chain links TRBV6-5 to TRBJ1-4. This TCR was recovered from a woman in her sixties or seventies in good health and CMV-seropositive. The sequenced material came from PBMCs. This chain's CDR3 is CASTSDLTGKLFF.